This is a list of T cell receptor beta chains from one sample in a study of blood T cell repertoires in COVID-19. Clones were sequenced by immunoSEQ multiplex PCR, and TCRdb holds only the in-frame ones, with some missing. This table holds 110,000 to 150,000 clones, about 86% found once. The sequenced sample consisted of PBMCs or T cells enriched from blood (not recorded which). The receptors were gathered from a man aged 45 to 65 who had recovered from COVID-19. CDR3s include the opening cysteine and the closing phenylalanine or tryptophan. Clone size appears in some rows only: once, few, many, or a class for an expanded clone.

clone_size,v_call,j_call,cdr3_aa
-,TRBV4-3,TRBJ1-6,CASSQDGQNSPLHF
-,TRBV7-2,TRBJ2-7,CASSRTGFSYEQYF
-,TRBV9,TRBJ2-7,CASSVVLGGEQYF
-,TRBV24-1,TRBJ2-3,CATSETTGRQYF
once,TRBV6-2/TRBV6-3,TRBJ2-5,CASSRGLAGGPVAQYF
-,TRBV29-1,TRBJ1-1,CSVAITGLNTEAFF
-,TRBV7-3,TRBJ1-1,CASSPTAGQTTEAFF
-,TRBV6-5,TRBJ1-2,CASSSGTGVGYTF
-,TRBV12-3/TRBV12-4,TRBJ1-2,CASTRAQGNGYTF
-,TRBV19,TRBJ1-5,CASSIGAGSNQPQHF
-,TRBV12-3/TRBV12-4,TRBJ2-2,CASRPGYTGELFF
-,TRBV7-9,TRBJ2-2,CASSWSRDSPNTGELFF
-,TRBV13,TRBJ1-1,CASSPLGEHEAFF
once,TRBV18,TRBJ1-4,CASSPLGQGSEKLFF
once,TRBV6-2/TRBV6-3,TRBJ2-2,CASSATRGELFF